This T cell receptor beta chain was captured by sequencing in a study of blood T cell repertoires in COVID-19. Turning to the study itself: COVID-19 samples from acute and convalescent phases originated in the United States, Italy and Spain. PBMCs, B-cell-depleted T cells, or T cells provided the cDNA or gDNA that made up the material.

In the original analysis: Reference gene primer amplification yielded estimated nucleated cell counts. Clones were read by immunoSEQ multiplex PCR, and TCRdb kept only the in-frame ones, dropping some. V and J calls plus clone size are reproduced from that table; the DNA served to infer D and trimming. The sample has approximately 260,000 clones, around 85% seen once. The CDR3 totals 14 residues. Germline V lookup: CDR1 MNHNY, CDR2 SVGAGI (reference sequence). The germline V and J ends were trimmed by 7 bases and 1 base, with 11 bases remaining between them. This sequence was found in a woman between 70 and 85 years old with acute or convalescent COVID-19. Sequenced sample: peripheral blood. The J gene is TRBJ2-1, the V gene TRBV6-6, with a weak D call TRBD2 (7 bases). CDR3 protein: CASTGGPSYNEQFF. The CDR3 nucleotides read TGTGCCAGCACCGGGGGGCCTTCCTACAATGAGCAGTTCTTC.